One T cell receptor beta chain is described in this entry. This entry is derived from a study of T cell responses to AZD1222 COVID-19 vaccine. Second-dose schedules of about 4 or about 12 weeks were combined. J was trimmed by 2 bases and V by 4 bases; bases with no gene match: 5. Germline V gives CDR1 SGHRS, CDR2 YFSETQ. The CDR3 sequence is 14 residues long. Clones were sequenced by immunoSEQ multiplex PCR, and TCRdb holds only the in-frame ones, with some missing. The profile shows 91,000 or so clones, around 90% of them singletons. The rearrangement links TRBV5-1 to TRBJ1-2; 7 nucleotides align to TRBD1. Sample: peripheral blood, taken 28 days after the second AZD1222 dose. The clonotype was recovered from an adult who received the AZD1222 COVID-19 vaccine. The CDR3 is CASSGGDRNYGYTF. CDR3 sequence (DNA): TGCGCCAGCAGCGGAGGGGACAGAAACTATGGCTACACCTTC.